This record concerns one T cell receptor beta chain sequence. The entry originates in a study of blood T cell repertoires in COVID-19. Study details: T cells, B-cell-depleted T cells, or PBMCs provided the cDNA or gDNA that served as material.

Germline V gene lookup returns CDR1 MNHEY and CDR2 SVGAGI. This CDR3 has 12 amino acids. The V segment lost 6 bases and the J segment 10 bases; nucleotides outside the gene matches: 9. In the original analysis: Quantification of nucleated cells was approximated via reference gene primer amplification. The table came from immunoSEQ multiplex PCR; TCRdb's copy has only in-frame clones and leaves some out. The V and J calls and clone size are taken from that table; D and trimming were inferred from the DNA. The profile shows 100,000 to 150,000 clones, more than 80% of them singletons. The sequence came from a man between 65 and 85 years old with active or convalescent COVID-19. Sequenced: peripheral blood. V is TRBV6-5 and J is TRBJ2-7; 7 positions match TRBD2. The DNA of the CDR3 is TGTGCCAGCAGACCCCGGGGGGACTCCCAGTACTTC. Its protein product is CASRPRGDSQYF.